Below, one T cell receptor beta chain is given with its context. A much larger clone sits a single nucleotide away, making a read error possible. TCRdb reprocessed the 5' RACE reads with MiXCR, giving one entry per CDR3 protein. The table has about 32,000 distinct CDR3 sequences, over 8.5% seen once. The data derive from a study of early T cells in non-severe SARS-CoV-2 infection. Germline V lookup: CDR1 SGHTA, CDR2 FQGNSA. The CDR3 sequence is 15 residues long. This chain links TRBV7-2 with TRBJ2-2; D is unclear. The sequence was obtained from an adult who was a healthcare worker with PCR-confirmed SARS-CoV-2 infection or an uninfected control (not recorded which). What was sequenced was whole blood. The CDR3 sequence: CVSSPSTTNTGELFF. CDR3 DNA: TGTGTCAGCAGCCCGAGTACTACGAACACCGGGGAGCTGTTTTTT.